Sequencing of this T cell receptor (beta chain) was carried out in a study of blood T cell repertoires in COVID-19. As for the study in general: The samples span acute and convalescent COVID-19 from the United States, Italy and Spain. T cells, B-cell-depleted T cells, or PBMCs provided the cDNA or gDNA that served as material.

As handled by the study authors: Counts of nucleated cells, estimated from reference gene primer amplification, were obtained. Libraries were prepared by immunoSEQ multiplex PCR; TCRdb keeps only in-frame clonotypes and omits some of them. The DNA was the basis for D and trimming; V, J and clone size are from that table. The repertoire has 30,000 to 40,000 clones, about 91% of them found once; the top ten carry 4.5% to 7%. Per the germline V gene, CDR1 is LGHNA and CDR2 is YNFKEQ. V was clipped by 0 bases and J by 2 bases, with 11 bases between them. This CDR3 has 15 amino acids. This clone has only one observation.

The chain employs TRBV4-2 and TRBJ2-7; D perhaps matches TRBD2 (6 bases). The sequencing sample was made of peripheral blood. This clonotype was sampled from a woman aged 80 or over with acute or convalescent COVID-19. In nucleotides, the CDR3 is TGTGCCAGCAGCCAAGAAGTAGGAGGGACCTACGAGCAGTACTTC. This codes for CASSQEVGGTYEQYF.